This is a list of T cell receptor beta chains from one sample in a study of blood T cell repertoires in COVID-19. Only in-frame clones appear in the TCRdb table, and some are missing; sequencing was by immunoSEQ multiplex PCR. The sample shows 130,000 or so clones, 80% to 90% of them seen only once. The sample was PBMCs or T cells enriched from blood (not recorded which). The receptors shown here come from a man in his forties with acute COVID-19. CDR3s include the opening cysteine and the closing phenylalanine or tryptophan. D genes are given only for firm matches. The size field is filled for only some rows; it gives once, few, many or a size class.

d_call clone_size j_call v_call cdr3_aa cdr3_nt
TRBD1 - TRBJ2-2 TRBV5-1 CASSLRQGTATGELFF TGCGCCAGCAGCTTGCGACAGGGGACGGCCACCGGGGAGCTGTTTTTT
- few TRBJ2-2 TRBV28 CATTQDTGELFF TGTGCCACCACTCAGGACACCGGGGAGCTGTTTTTT
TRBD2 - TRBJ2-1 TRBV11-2 CASSPSLANGQFF TGTGCCAGCAGCCCCTCACTAGCGAATGGGCAGTTCTTC
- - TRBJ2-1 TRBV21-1 CASSTKSAGTSLVEQFF TGTGCCAGCAGCACAAAATCCGCCGGGACTAGCTTAGTTGAGCAGTTCTTC
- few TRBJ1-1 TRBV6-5 CASSYLQGSTEAFF TGTGCCAGCAGTTACTTACAGGGATCCACTGAAGCTTTCTTT
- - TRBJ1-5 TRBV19 CASSQGGGNQPQHF TGTGCCAGTAGTCAAGGGGGAGGGAATCAGCCCCAGCATTTT
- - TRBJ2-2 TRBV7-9 CASSLKGGYGTGELFF TGTGCCAGCAGCTTAAAGGGAGGTTACGGCACCGGGGAGCTGTTTTTT
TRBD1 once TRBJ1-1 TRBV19 CASTSWAGGGTEAFF TGTGCCAGTACCTCCTGGGCAGGGGGTGGTACTGAAGCTTTCTTT
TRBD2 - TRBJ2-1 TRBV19 CASSPTSGETNEQFF TGTGCCAGTAGCCCGACTAGCGGGGAAACCAATGAGCAGTTCTTC
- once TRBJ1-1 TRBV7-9 CASKRENTEAFF TGTGCCAGCAAACGGGAAAACACTGAAGCTTTCTTT
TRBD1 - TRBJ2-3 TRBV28 CASSFGRGRPDTQYF TGTGCCAGCAGTTTCGGCAGGGGGCGGCCAGATACGCAGTATTTT
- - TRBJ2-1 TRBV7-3 CASSSEVAAYNEQFF TGTGCCAGCAGTTCTGAAGTAGCGGCATACAATGAGCAGTTCTTC
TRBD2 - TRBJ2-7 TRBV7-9 CASIGGAPSYEQYF TGTGCCAGCATCGGGGGGGCCCCCTCCTACGAGCAGTACTTC
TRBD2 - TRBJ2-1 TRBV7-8 CASSLGIAGGYEQFF TGTGCCAGCAGCTTAGGGATAGCGGGGGGGTATGAGCAGTTCTTC
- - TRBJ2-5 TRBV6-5 CASSYLASSGEGTQYF TGTGCCAGCAGTTACCTGGCTAGTAGTGGTGAGGGGACCCAGTACTTC
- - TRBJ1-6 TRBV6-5 CASSYLDLTPLHF TGTGCCAGCAGTTACCTCGACTTGACACCCCTCCACTTT
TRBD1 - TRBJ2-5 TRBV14 CASSPGQYQETQYF TGTGCCAGCAGCCCGGGACAGTACCAAGAGACCCAGTACTTC
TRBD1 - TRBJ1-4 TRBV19 CASSPGTGDEKLFF TGTGCCAGTAGTCCCGGGACAGGGGACGAAAAACTGTTTTTT
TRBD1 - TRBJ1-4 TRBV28 CASRRQGNEKLFF TGTGCCAGCAGACGACAGGGAAATGAAAAACTGTTTTTT
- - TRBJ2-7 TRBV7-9 CASTNEAYEQYF TGTGCCAGCACCAATGAGGCTTACGAGCAGTACTTC
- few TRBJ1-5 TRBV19 CASSIYGNSNQPQHF TGTGCCAGTAGTATCTACGGTAATAGCAATCAGCCCCAGCATTTT
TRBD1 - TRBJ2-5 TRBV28 CASNSQQGAGETQYF TGTGCCAGCAACTCCCAACAGGGGGCGGGGGAGACCCAGTACTTC
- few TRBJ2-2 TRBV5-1 CASTPSTGSNTGELFF TGCGCCAGCACTCCCAGCACAGGATCGAACACCGGGGAGCTGTTTTTT
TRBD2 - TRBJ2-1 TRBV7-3 CASSLSLADYNEQFF TGTGCCAGCAGCTTAAGCCTAGCGGACTACAATGAGCAGTTCTTC
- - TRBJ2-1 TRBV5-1 CASSLEGISGSYNEQFF TGCGCCAGCAGCTTGGAGGGGATTAGCGGATCCTACAATGAGCAGTTCTTC
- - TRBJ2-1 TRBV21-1 CASSKGRGLANVCREQFF TGTGCCAGCAGCAAGGGGAGAGGACTAGCGAATGTCTGCCGGGAGCAGTTCTTC
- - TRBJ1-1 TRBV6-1 CASSEASLQMNTEAFF TGTGCCAGCAGTGAAGCGTCGCTACAGATGAACACTGAAGCTTTCTTT
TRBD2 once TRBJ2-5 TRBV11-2 CASSPLAGGHETQYF TGTGCCAGCAGCCCCCTAGCGGGGGGGCACGAGACCCAGTACTTC
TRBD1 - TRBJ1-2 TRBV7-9 CASSLGDREAGYTF TGTGCCAGCAGCTTGGGGGACAGGGAGGCTGGCTACACCTTC
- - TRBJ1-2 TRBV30 CAWSLNYGYTF TGTGCCTGGAGTTTAAACTATGGCTACACCTTC
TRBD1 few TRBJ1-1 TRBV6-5 CASSYRTGRPEAFF TGTGCCAGCAGTTATCGGACAGGCCGTCCTGAAGCTTTCTTT
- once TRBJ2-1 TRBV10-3 CAISEGGGSNEQFF TGTGCCATCAGTGAGGGAGGCGGTTCGAATGAGCAGTTCTTC
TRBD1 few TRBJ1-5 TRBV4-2 CASSQETGVGNQPQHF TGTGCCAGCAGCCAAGAGACAGGGGTAGGCAATCAGCCCCAGCATTTT
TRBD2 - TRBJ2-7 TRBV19 CASSISVTSGSTRQYF TGTGCCAGTAGTATATCTGTGACTAGCGGGAGTACGCGGCAGTACTTC
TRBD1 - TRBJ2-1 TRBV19 CARTGTEDNEQFF TGTGCCAGGACCGGGACAGAAGACAATGAGCAGTTCTTC
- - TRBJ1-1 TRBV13 CASSRPPDRSGAFF TGTGCCAGCAGCCGACCGCCGGACCGAAGCGGAGCTTTCTTT
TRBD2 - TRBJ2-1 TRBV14 CASSPSRLAGVLWDEQFF TGTGCCAGCAGCCCTTCTAGACTAGCGGGAGTCCTATGGGATGAGCAGTTCTTC
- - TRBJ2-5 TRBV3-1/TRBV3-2 CASSQDPEGGETQYF TGTGCCAGCAGCCAAGATCCTGAGGGGGGGGAGACCCAGTACTTC
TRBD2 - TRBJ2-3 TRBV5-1 CASSVMTSGGTDTQYF TGCGCCAGCAGCGTGATGACTAGCGGGGGGACGGATACGCAGTATTTT
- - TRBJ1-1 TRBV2 CASSQNGDGGAFF TGTGCCAGCAGCCAAAACGGGGACGGGGGAGCTTTCTTT
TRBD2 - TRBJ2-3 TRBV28 CASRVPGLAGVLNTQYF TGTGCCAGCAGGGTACCGGGACTAGCGGGAGTATTAAATACGCAGTATTTT
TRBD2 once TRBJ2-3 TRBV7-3 CASSLSASGGTDTQYF TGTGCCAGCAGCTTATCGGCTAGCGGGGGCACAGATACGCAGTATTTT
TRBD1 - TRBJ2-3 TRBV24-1 CATSDSQGGTDTQYF TGTGCCACCAGTGACTCACAGGGGGGAACAGATACGCAGTATTTT
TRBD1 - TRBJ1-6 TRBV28 CASSLTRQGAGNSPLHF TGTGCCAGCAGCCTTACCCGACAGGGGGCAGGTAATTCACCCCTCCACTTT
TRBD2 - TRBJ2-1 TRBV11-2 CASSSSSGGAYNEQFF TGTGCCAGCAGCTCTTCATCCGGGGGGGCCTACAATGAGCAGTTCTTC
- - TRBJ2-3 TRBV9 CASSVTGLDTQYF TGTGCCAGCAGCGTAACGGGACTAGATACGCAGTATTTT
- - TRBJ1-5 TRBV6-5 CASSWEDGDQPQHF TGTGCCAGCAGCTGGGAGGACGGAGATCAGCCCCAGCATTTT
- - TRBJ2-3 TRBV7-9 CASLRVADTQYF TGTGCCAGCCTCAGGGTAGCAGATACGCAGTATTTT
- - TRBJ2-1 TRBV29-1 CSVGGANEQFF TGCAGCGTTGGAGGAGCGAATGAGCAGTTCTTC
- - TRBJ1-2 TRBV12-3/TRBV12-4 CASSAGGDGYTF TGTGCCAGCAGTGCCGGAGGGGATGGCTACACCTTC
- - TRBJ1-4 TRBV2 CASSPRPGSNEKLFF TGTGCCAGCAGCCCGCGGCCAGGGTCAAATGAAAAACTGTTTTTT
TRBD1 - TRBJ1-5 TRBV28 CASSLTGGEQPQHF TGTGCCAGCAGCCTGACAGGGGGAGAGCAGCCCCAGCATTTT
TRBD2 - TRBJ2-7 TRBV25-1 CASRREDYEQYF TGTGCCAGCAGGCGGGAGGACTACGAGCAGTACTTC
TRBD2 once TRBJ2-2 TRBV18 CASSPVKRGGSTPGELFF TGTGCCAGCTCACCGGTCAAGCGGGGGGGCTCTACTCCCGGGGAGCTGTTTTTT
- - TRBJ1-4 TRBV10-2 CASSATREKLFF TGCGCCAGCAGCGCCACTCGGGAGAAACTGTTTTTT